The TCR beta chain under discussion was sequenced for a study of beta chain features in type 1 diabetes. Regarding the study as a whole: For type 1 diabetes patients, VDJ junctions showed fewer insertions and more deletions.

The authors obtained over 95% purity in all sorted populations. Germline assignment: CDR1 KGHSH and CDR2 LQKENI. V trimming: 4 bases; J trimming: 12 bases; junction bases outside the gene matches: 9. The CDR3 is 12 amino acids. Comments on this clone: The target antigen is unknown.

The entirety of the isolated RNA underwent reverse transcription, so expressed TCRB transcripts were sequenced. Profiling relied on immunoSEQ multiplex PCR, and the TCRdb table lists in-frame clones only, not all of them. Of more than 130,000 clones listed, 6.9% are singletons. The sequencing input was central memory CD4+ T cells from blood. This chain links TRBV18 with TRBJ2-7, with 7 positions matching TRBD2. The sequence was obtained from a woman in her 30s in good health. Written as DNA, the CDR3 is TGTGCCAGCTCACAGGAGGGACTAATTGGGTACTTC. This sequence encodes CASSQEGLIGYF.